This T cell receptor beta chain is drawn from a study of OX40 agonist ivuxolimab in advanced cancers. Concerning the study at large: Ivuxolimab, which targeted the costimulatory receptor OX40 (CD134), was an agonistic, fully human IgG2 monoclonal antibody. Peripheral TCRbeta sequencing was intended to test whether TCR sequence diversity was altered and clonal T-cell expansion was caused by ivuxolimab. Intravenous ivuxolimab was administered to patients every 2 weeks at six dose levels: 0.01, 0.1, 0.3, 1.5, 3 and 10 mg/kg. The dose-escalation cohort was almost 85% male with a mean age of about 60 years, ranging from roughly 23 to 90. Patients were allowed to have had prior anti-PD-1, anti-PD-L1 or anti-CTLA-4 therapy, and less than 45% of the dose-escalation patients had previously received checkpoint inhibitors. Among the roughly 52 dose-escalation patients, approximately 20 had hepatocellular carcinoma, 15 or so melanoma, 9 renal cell carcinoma and 9 head and neck cancer. The paper reports the monotherapy dose-escalation portion (N of about 47 patients) of the phase I ivuxolimab trial. Partial responses were achieved by three dose-escalation patients, of whom one had hepatocellular carcinoma and two had cutaneous melanoma.

On this clone itself: The antigen it binds to is not known. Per-base qualities were not stored, and no clone one base away is much larger.

Points the paper makes about the study in general: Partial responders in the 0.1-3.0 mg/kg groups had among the lowest normalized peripheral clonal expansion, especially among CD8+ T cells. Clonal expansion of both CD4+ and CD8+ blood T cells was observed from baseline to week 6 at doses 0.1 to 3.0 mg/kg. Which antigens the clonally expanded peripheral T cells were specific for was not determined. After ivuxolimab, expanded clones were on average more numerous among CD8+ T cells than among CD4+ T cells. Low levels of normalized T-cell clonal expansion were also shown by some nonresponding patients.

The germline V gene sets CDR1 to SNHLY and CDR2 to FYNNEI. V is trimmed back by 7 bases and J by 8 bases, and the junction contains 7 bases that no gene match accounts for. The CDR3 holds 15 amino acids from the cysteine to the phenylalanine. Of the read, only the CDR3 DNA is kept; its 45 bases are in frame from base 1. The trial excluded patients who had a history of autoimmune disease or were on systemic immunosuppression. Peripheral blood for TCR sequencing was collected from all dose cohorts at baseline, on cycle 4 day 1, and on cycle 7 day 1. Samples were obtained from an open-label, multicenter, first-in-human phase I dose-escalation trial of ivuxolimab. Adults with locally advanced or metastatic melanoma, renal cell, hepatocellular, or head and neck squamous cell carcinoma were enrolled in the trial. Before TCR sequencing, CD4+ T cells and CD8+ T cells from peripheral blood were sorted into separate populations.

To sequence the TCRbeta CDR3 region, genomic DNA was isolated from the sorted cells. The immunoSEQ Assay was used for sequencing of TCRbeta CDR3 regions. The table was pulled from immuneACCESS by TCRdb, which kept in-frame rearrangements only. Such tables lose some clones; where checked, under half of the loss comes from unresolved V genes, and the rest has no known cause. The sample includes 50,000 or so clones, with more than 85% observed a single time. The leading ten clones occupy approximately 12% of the sample. The material was CD4+ or CD8+ T cells sorted from blood, obtained in a trial of the OX40 agonist ivuxolimab. This sequence uses TRBV2 and TRBJ2-3; 15 of the junction bases match TRBD2. This receptor was identified in an adult with an advanced solid tumor such as melanoma, head and neck, liver or kidney cancer. The CDR3 sequence is CASIRTSGGAGTQYF. The DNA is TGTGCCAGCATCCGGACTAGCGGGGGGGCGGGTACGCAGTATTTT.